This T cell receptor beta chain was recorded in a study of metastatic and nonmetastatic thyroid tumors. Study details: Malignant and benign thyroid patients had repertoires compared in peripheral blood and tumor or nodule tissue. Points from the study as a whole: TCR beta diversity was reportedly significantly higher in malignant thyroid tumors than benign nodules, in blood and tumor.

CDR1 SGHTA and CDR2 FQGTGA come from the germline V gene. V lost 1 base to trimming and J lost 0 bases, with 11 bases between them. This CDR3 is built from 16 residues. There are many counts of this clone. Antigen specificity is unknown. All patients were untreated before thyroid surgery. TCRdb re-called the PCR reads via MiXCR. The sample includes about 15,000 clones, around 28% of them seen just once. This receptor was obtained from a male donor with papillary thyroid cancer or a benign thyroid nodule (not recorded which). Some clones in this sample may be carry-over from other donors' samples. Sample: tumor tissue. The rearrangement joins TRBV7-3 to TRBJ2-3, with D perhaps assigned TRBD1 or TRBD2 (6 bases each). CDR3 sequence reads: CASSLRGGTSTDTQYF. The DNA for the CDR3 is TGTGCCAGCAGCTTAAGAGGGGGGACTAGCACAGATACGCAGTATTTT.